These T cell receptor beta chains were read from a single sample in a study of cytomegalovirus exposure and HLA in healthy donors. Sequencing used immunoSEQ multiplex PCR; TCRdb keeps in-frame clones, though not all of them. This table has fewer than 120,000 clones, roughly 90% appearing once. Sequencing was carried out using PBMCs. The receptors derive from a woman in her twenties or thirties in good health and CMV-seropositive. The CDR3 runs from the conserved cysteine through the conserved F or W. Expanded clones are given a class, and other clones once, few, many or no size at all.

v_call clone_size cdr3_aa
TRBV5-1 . CASSRGGGETQYF
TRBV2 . CASRLNGNEQFF
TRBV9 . CASSVGQAYGYTF
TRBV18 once CASSQDRAEKLFF
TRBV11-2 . CASSSRSAGGHPDTQYF
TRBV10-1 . CASSEGTGRGNEQFF
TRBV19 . CASSIPLGREGRSIQYF
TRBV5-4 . CASSPSGGQGFTEAFF
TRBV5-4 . CASSLGQGVLTKNIQYF
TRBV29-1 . CSVAGLAGSYQETQYF
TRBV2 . CASSEAGQANTGELFF
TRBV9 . CASSPAGAPTNTGELFF
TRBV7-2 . CASSLAGGYEQYF
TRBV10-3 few CAILLGGTQYF
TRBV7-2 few CASSSRQGQDTQYF
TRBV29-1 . CSARGLAGGKLSYNEQFF
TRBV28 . CASRLTGHNEQFF
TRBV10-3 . CAISDNRDRAGYEQYF
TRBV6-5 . CASTKGAGWDGYTF
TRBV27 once CASSLAGPTDTQYF
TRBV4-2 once CASSQETAPNYGYTF
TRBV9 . CASSVSLAGVDTGELFF
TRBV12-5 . CASGLAQGWSYEQYF
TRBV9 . CASSLGLAGGPQTGELFF
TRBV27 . CASSPTGAIAYEQYF
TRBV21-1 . CASSKAGATNEKLFF
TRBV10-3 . CAIRDRVNTEAFF
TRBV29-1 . CSVAGGDTQYF
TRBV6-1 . CASKALEDYNEQFF
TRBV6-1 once CASSGLAGGPDTQYF
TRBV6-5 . CASSYSVAGGYNEQFF
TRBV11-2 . CASSLDGGTGVYGYTF
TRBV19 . CASSRVYNEQFF
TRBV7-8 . CASSLGGQGASPLHF
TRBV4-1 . CASSQPTSGKSDTQYF
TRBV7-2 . CASSLVGRGANSYEQYF
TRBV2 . CASRGTGGNNEQFF
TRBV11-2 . CASSEKETQYF
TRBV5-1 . CASRRSLAGGLSGELFF